What follows describes a single T cell receptor (beta chain). The target antigen is unknown. The source of the sample is a study of CXCR3-negative and CXCR3-positive naive CD8 T cells. Study-level findings and limits: High diversity, comparable across both naive subsets, contrasted with much lower diversity in memory CD8+ cells.

Germline assignment: CDR1 SQVTM and CDR2 ANQGSEA. The CDR3 has 14 residues. The libraries of TRB cDNA were prepared using 5' RACE with UMI labels. TCRdb re-called the 5' RACE reads; every CDR3 protein appears as one record, without DNA. The sample table sets out about 58,000 distinct CDR3 sequences. The clonotype was recovered from a human donor in good health. Some clones in this sample may be carry-over from other donors' samples. Sequencing used naive CXCR3- CD8+ T cells from blood. The sample's subset: CD45RO-CCR7+CD27+CD95- naive CD8+ T cells lacking CXCR3 (TNR3-). This chain joins TRBV29-1 and TRBJ2-7; the D gene TCRdb calls, TRBD1, cannot be checked with no DNA. The CDR3 loop reads CSVEAPDSTYEQYF.